Below are 25 T cell receptor beta chains sequenced from a single sample in a study of T cells in women clearing cervical HPV infection. Assay used: immunoSEQ multiplex PCR; TCRdb lists only in-frame clones, some missing. The sample has around 44,000 clones; the top ten hold 7.6%. Sequenced: blood buffy coat. The receptors shown here come from a woman aged 18-70 years with a cervical HPV16 infection that either progressed to CIN3+ or cleared (not recorded which).

A note on this clone: The read comes to an end 3 residues before the CDR3 does, leaving the germline J gene to fill in the end. V and J are TRBV19 and TRBJ1-5, with a possible D match to TRBD1 (5 bases). In germline, CDR1 is LNHDA, CDR2 SQIVND (reference sequence). V gave up 5 bases and J gave up 0 bases, with 11 bases separating them. CDR3 length: 15 amino acids. CDR3 DNA, as far as it was read: TGTGCCAGTAGTCTCGACAGCTATAGCAATCAGCCC. Translated: CASSLDSYSNQP. The whole CDR3 sequence is CASSLDSYSNQPQHF.

Concerning this clone: The sequence runs out 3 residues before the end of the CDR3; the remainder is reconstructed from the germline J gene. The chain joins TRBV28 to TRBJ2-7; weak D call: TRBD2 (6 bases). Trimming shortened V by 4 bases and J by 3 bases, and 16 bases separated the two germline ends. In germline, CDR1 is MDHEN, CDR2 SYDVKM. This CDR3 spans 15 amino acids. The DNA read from the CDR3 is TGTGCCAGCAGTTCCCCTGGTAGCGGTAACTACGAG. Translating gives CASSSPGSGNYE. The entire CDR3 is CASSSPGSGNYEQYF.

Comment on this clone: The read terminates 3 residues ahead of where the CDR3 ends, so the germline J gene completes it. The chain links TRBV18 to TRBJ2-2, with 8 bases fitting TRBD2. With V trimmed by 5 bases and J by 3 bases, 5 bases remained unmatched. The CDR3 spans 15 residues. Germline values: CDR1 KGHSH, CDR2 LQKENI. The CDR3 protein is CASSFGLADTGELFF. The part of the CDR3 DNA that was read is TGTGCCAGCTCATTCGGACTAGCCGACACCGGGGAG. The entire variable domain, with the rest obtained from reference TRBV18 and TRBJ2-2, is as follows: NAGVMQNPRHLVRRRGQEARLRCSPMKGHSHVYWYRQLPEEGLKFMVYLQKENIIDESGMPKERFSAEFPKEGPSILRIQQVVRGDSAAYFCASSFGLADTGELFFGEGSRLTVL.

On this clone itself: The read stops 3 residues short of the end of the CDR3; the missing end is completed from the germline J gene. The chain links TRBV7-3 to TRBJ2-1; no clear D gene. Trimming removed 2 bases from V and 5 bases from J, with 19 bases in between. CDR1 and CDR2 from the germline V gene are SGHTA and FQGTGA. The CDR3 extends over 17 amino acids. CDR3 in amino acids: CASSLYAATVKDNEQFF. The CDR3 bases that were read are TGTGCCAGCAGCTTATACGCAGCGACCGTTAAGGACAATGAG. Full variable domain (rest looked up from reference TRBV7-3 and TRBJ2-1): GAGVSQTPSNKVTEKGKYVELRCDPISGHTALYWYRQSLGQGPEFLIYFQGTGAADDSGLPNDRFFAVRPEGSVSTLKIQRTERGDSAVYLCASSLYAATVKDNEQFFGPGTRLTVL.

With respect to this clone: The read terminates 3 residues ahead of where the CDR3 ends, so the germline J gene completes it. The V and J genes are TRBV12-3 or TRBV12-4 and TRBJ2-2; D gene uncertain. This CDR3 contains 12 residues. Trimming removed 3 bases from V and 10 bases from J, with 9 bases in between. Incomplete CDR3 DNA: TGTGCCAGCAGTTTGGCCCTTGCGGAG. Amino acids: CASSLALAE. The full CDR3 protein is CASSLALAELFF.

A remark on this clone: Read sequence stops 3 residues before the CDR3 end, and the germline J gene provides the missing end. The V call is TRBV28, the J call TRBJ1-4; no clear D. The CDR3 covers 14 residues. V shed 7 bases and J shed 8 bases, with 17 bases lying between them. CDR1 and CDR2 from the germline V gene are MDHEN and SYDVKM. CDR3 protein: CASTPGGLREKLFF. The CDR3 DNA, read in part, is TGTGCCAGCACCCCTGGAGGGCTTCGCGAAAAA. The entire variable domain, with the rest obtained from reference TRBV28 and TRBJ1-4, is as follows: DVKVTQSSRYLVKRTGEKVFLECVQDMDHENMFWYRQDPGLGLRLIYFSYDVKMKEKGDIPEGYSVSREKKERFSLILESASTNQTSMYLCASTPGGLREKLFFGSGTQLSVL.

Note on this clone: The read gets to within 3 residues of the CDR3 end, and the germline J gene fills in the rest. This chain joins TRBV2 and TRBJ2-7, with D perhaps TRBD2 (6 bases). The CDR3 has 13 amino acids. The ends were cut back, 4 bases at V and 1 base at J, with 8 bases in the middle. Germline assignment: CDR1 SNHLY and CDR2 FYNNEI. CDR3 protein: CASSAGLSYEQYF. The DNA read from the CDR3 is TGTGCCAGCAGTGCGGGACTTTCCTACGAG.

Concerning this clone: The read ends 3 residues before the CDR3 terminus; that terminus is restored from the germline J gene. This chain uses TRBV19 with TRBJ1-1; D is unresolved. Germline CDR1 is LNHDA and CDR2 is SQIVND (reference sequence). The CDR3 runs to 13 residues. Trimming stripped 5 bases from V and 5 bases from J, with 12 bases between. CDR3 residues: CASSLSGRTEAFF. The CDR3 bases that were read are TGTGCCAGTAGTCTAAGCGGTCGGACTGAA.

Concerning this clone itself: The CDR3 is cut off 3 residues early in the read; its end comes from the germline J gene. The chain carries TRBV29-1 and TRBJ1-1, with D possibly TRBD1 on 6 matching bases. The CDR3 consists of 11 residues. CDR1 is SQVTM and CDR2 is ANQGSEA in the germline V gene. The CDR3 loop reads CSVGGQPEAFF. The sequenced CDR3 bases are TGCAGCGTTGGGGGGCAGCCGGAA.

On this clone: The observed sequence ends 3 residues before the CDR3 terminus, with the missing tail filled in from the germline J gene. V is TRBV18 and J is TRBJ2-7; 9 bases map to TRBD1. V was pared by 3 bases and J by 3 bases, with 6 bases of the junction left unmatched. The germline V gene has CDR1 KGHSH and CDR2 LQKENI. The CDR3 length is 15 residues. CDR3: CASSPQGQGIYEQYF. Partial CDR3 DNA: TGTGCCAGCTCACCCCAAGGACAGGGGATCTACGAG.

In the case of this clone: The read finishes 3 residues shy of the CDR3 end, and the germline J gene is used to complete it. The V gene is TRBV28, the J gene TRBJ1-4, with 7 nucleotides matching TRBD1. V shed 2 bases and J 7 bases; nucleotides not matched to a gene: 4. Germline V lookup: CDR1 MDHEN, CDR2 SYDVKM. The CDR3 totals 14 residues. Incomplete CDR3 DNA: TGTGCCAGCAGTTTAGATCAGGGGGTTGAAAAA. It translates to CASSLDQGVEK. The CDR3 as a whole reads CASSLDQGVEKLFF.

As for this clone: From the germline J gene comes the end of the CDR3, since the read stops 3 residues before it. The chain joins TRBV6-4 to TRBJ2-1, with 11 nucleotides matching TRBD2. Germline trimming cut 6 bases from V and 0 bases from J; bases unmatched to any gene: 1. The CDR3 sequence is 15 residues long. Germline V gene data show CDR1 as MRHNA and CDR2 as SNTAGT. The CDR3 sequence is CASRGLAGSYNEQFF. Incomplete CDR3 DNA: TGTGCCAGCAGAGGACTAGCGGGCTCCTACAATGAG.

Comment on this clone: The sequenced fragment ends 3 residues before the CDR3 boundary, so the rest is inferred from the germline J gene. This chain connects TRBV19 to TRBJ2-3, with 9 nucleotides matching TRBD2. Germline CDR1 and CDR2: LNHDA and SQIVND (reference sequence). V dropped 6 bases and J dropped 2; count of bases not matched to a gene: 3. This CDR3 contains 14 residues. This CDR3 is CASSERGDTDTQYF. Incomplete CDR3 DNA: TGTGCCAGTAGCGAGCGGGGGGACACAGATACG.

As concerns this clone: The CDR3 end lies 3 residues beyond the end of the read and is filled in from the germline J gene. The chain combines TRBV5-1 with TRBJ1-4, with 7 nucleotides matching TRBD1. This CDR3 has 16 amino acids. The germline V gene encodes CDR1 SGHRS and CDR2 YFSETQ. Trimming at V came to 4 bases and at J to 7 bases, leaving 13 bases not matched to a gene. CDR3 DNA, as far as it was read: TGCGCCAGCAGCATGGACAGGCCTGACCCTGCTGAAAAA. Translated, it gives CASSMDRPDPAEK. The entire CDR3 protein reads CASSMDRPDPAEKLFF.

To note about this clone: The read finishes 3 residues shy of the CDR3 end, and the germline J gene is used to complete it. The rearrangement uses TRBV30 and TRBJ1-3; D is unclear. This CDR3 has 12 amino acids. Looked up from germline, CDR1 is GTSNPN and CDR2 is SVGIG (reference sequence). V lost 3 bases and J lost 4, with 7 bases in between. CDR3: CAWSERGNTIYF. Incomplete CDR3 DNA: TGTGCCTGGAGCGAGCGGGGAAACACC.

Notes on this clone: The read stops 3 residues short of the end of the CDR3; the missing end is completed from the germline J gene. The J gene is TRBJ2-7, the V gene TRBV12-3 or TRBV12-4, with 7 positions matching TRBD2. The CDR3 extends over 18 amino acids. Trimming removed 0 bases from V and 5 bases from J; junction bases left unmatched: 16. CDR3 protein: CASSLAVIEIRGVNEQYF. The sequenced part of the CDR3 DNA is TGTGCCAGCAGTTTAGCGGTTATAGAGATTCGGGGGGTTAACGAG.

For this clone: Coverage ceases 3 residues before the CDR3 finishes, and the germline J gene fills in the end. The genes are TRBV20-1 and TRBJ1-2; D remains unclear. The germline V and J ends were trimmed by 0 bases and 4 bases, with 9 bases remaining between them. This CDR3 is 13 amino acids long. Germline V gene sequence: CDR1 DFQATT, CDR2 SNEGSKA (reference sequence). The DNA read from the CDR3 is TGCAGTGCTAGAGACCGCCGGTCCTATGGC. Translating gives CSARDRRSYG. The CDR3 in full is CSARDRRSYGYTF.

Points on this clone: The sequence runs out 3 residues before the end of the CDR3; the remainder is reconstructed from the germline J gene. This rearrangement joins TRBV2 to TRBJ1-4; D remains ambiguous. Between the trimmed V and J ends, which lost 2 bases and 4 bases, there was a span of 5 bases. The CDR3 covers 13 residues. Germline V CDR1 and CDR2: SNHLY, FYNNEI. The CDR3 bases that were read are TGTGCCAGCAGTGAAATCCTTAATGAAAAA. Translating it yields CASSEILNEK. The entire CDR3 protein is CASSEILNEKLFF.

To note about this clone: The read comes to an end 3 residues before the CDR3 does, leaving the germline J gene to fill in the end. The chain has TRBV7-9 and TRBJ2-3; 11 bases fit TRBD2. Germline assignment: CDR1 SEHNR and CDR2 FQNEAQ (reference sequence). The CDR3 loop spans 14 amino acids. V shed 7 bases, J shed 2 bases, and the junction held 2 bases outside the gene matches. CDR3 loop: CASTLAGDTDTQYF. The CDR3 DNA, read in part, is TGTGCCAGCACACTAGCGGGAGACACAGATACG.

Worth noting for this clone: The CDR3 end lies 3 residues beyond the end of the read and is filled in from the germline J gene. This chain joins TRBV29-1 and TRBJ1-2; TRBD1 matches at 9 bases. J gave up 4 bases and V 1 base, and 1 base lay outside the gene matches. The germline CDR1 and CDR2 sequences are SQVTM and ANQGSEA. There are 13 residues in the CDR3. CDR3 residues: CSVEATGGYGYTF. The CDR3 DNA, read in part, is TGCAGCGTTGAAGCGACAGGGGGCTATGGC.

The CDR3 here is CSVGGGIVRETQYF. Partial CDR3 DNA: TGCAGCGTTGGTGGCGGGATAGTTCGGGAGACC. V and J are TRBV29-1 and TRBJ2-5; D possibly corresponds to TRBD2 (6 bases). The read ends 3 residues early relative to the CDR3; the germline J gene fills the gap. CDR1 is SQVTM and CDR2 is ANQGSEA in the germline V gene. The ends were cut back, 4 bases at V and 5 bases at J, with 17 bases in the middle. The CDR3 is made up of 14 amino acids. The full variable domain, its missing parts supplied by reference TRBV29-1 and TRBJ2-5, is SAVISQKPSRDICQRGTSLTIQCQVDSQVTMMFWYRQQPGQSLTLIATANQGSEATYESGFVIDKFPISRPNLTFSTLTVSNMSPEDSSIYLCSVGGGIVRETQYFGPGTRLLVL.

In the case of this clone: The read is 3 residues too short to cover the CDR3 end, so that end is filled in from the germline J gene. This chain uses TRBV18 with TRBJ2-1, with 8 bases fitting TRBD2. The CDR3 sequence is 13 residues long. Per the germline V gene, CDR1 is KGHSH and CDR2 is LQKENI. J was trimmed by 7 bases and V by 11 bases; bases with no gene match: 10. The part of the CDR3 DNA that was read is TGTGCCCCCCTCGGGGGGGGAGCAAATGAG. Amino acids: CAPLGGGANE. The entire CDR3 protein reads CAPLGGGANEQFF.

CDR3 DNA (partial): TGTGCCAGCAGCTTCAGGGACTCCCAAGAGACC. Protein sequence: CASSFRDSQET. The complete CDR3 protein is CASSFRDSQETQYF. The chain is built from TRBV13 and TRBJ2-5, with D perhaps matching TRBD2 (6 bases). From the germline J gene comes the end of the CDR3, since the read stops 3 residues before it. Trimming pared 3 bases from V and 1 base from J, leaving 9 bases between. CDR1 is PRHDT and CDR2 is FYEKMQ in the germline V gene (reference sequence). There are 14 residues in the CDR3.

A remark on this clone: The read halts 3 residues ahead of the CDR3 end, with the missing end drawn from the germline J gene. The genes are TRBV5-4 and TRBJ2-5; weak D call: TRBD1 (5 bases). Between the trimmed V and J ends, which lost 0 bases and 1 base, there was a span of 7 bases. The CDR3 length is 14 residues. The V gene's germline CDR1 is SGHNT and CDR2 YYREEE (reference sequence). The covered CDR3 bases are TGTGCCAGCAGCTTGGGACAGCTCCAAGAGACC. It yields the protein CASSLGQLQET. The whole CDR3 sequence is CASSLGQLQETQYF.

As to this clone: The read finishes 3 residues shy of the CDR3 end, and the germline J gene is used to complete it. V and J are TRBV29-1 and TRBJ1-1; 11 positions agree with TRBD1. There are 15 residues in the CDR3. V shed 2 bases and J 4 bases; nucleotides not matched to a gene: 6. Germline V gives CDR1 SQVTM, CDR2 ANQGSEA. Partial CDR3 DNA: TGCAGCGTTGAACCAACCGGGACAGGGGGCACTGAA. It encodes CSVEPTGTGGTE. The full CDR3 sequence reads CSVEPTGTGGTEAFF.